Presented here are 31 T cell receptor beta chains from one specimen sequenced in a study of a mutant IDH1 vaccine in newly diagnosed glioma. No antigens are known for them. Produced via immunoSEQ multiplex PCR; TCRdb's table is partial and in-frame only. Of roughly 31,000 clones in the sample, more than 65% were seen once. The time point denotes: week 47, end of study. One vaccine dose held 300 ug of mutant IDH1 20-mer peptide and came with topical imiquimod. The material was PBMCs, obtained from a glioma patient whose treatment included an IDH1 peptide vaccine. The receptors here all came from a man aged 25 to 40 with glioma.

V and J are TRBV10-3 and TRBJ1-2; 12 bases line up with TRBD1. This CDR3 comprises 13 residues. Per germline, CDR1 ENHRY and CDR2 SYGVKD. V was clipped by 6 bases and J by 7 bases; unmatched bases: 3. The CDR3 region has the DNA TGTGCCATCAGGGGACAGGGGGCAAGTGGCTACACCTTC. Translating it yields CAIRGQGASGYTF.

The J gene is TRBJ2-1, the V gene TRBV5-6; 8 bases agree with TRBD2. Per germline, CDR1 SGHDT and CDR2 YYEEEE. V gave up 3 bases and J gave up 8 bases; unmatched junction bases: 10. The CDR3 is 15 amino acids. DNA of the CDR3: TGTGCCAGCAGCTCTAGCCAGCGGGAGCGGTATGAGCAGTTCTTC. Encoded protein: CASSSSQRERYEQFF.

This clone was seen more than once but under ten times. This chain connects TRBV14 to TRBJ2-2, with D possibly being TRBD2 (6 bases). Germline-derived CDR1 and CDR2 are SGHDN and FVKESK. The CDR3 runs 13 residues. Trimming removed 10 bases from V and 0 bases from J, with 9 bases in between. CDR3 region: CATGTSNTGELFF. CDR3 nucleotides: TGTGCCACCGGGACTTCGAACACCGGGGAGCTGTTTTTT.

The chain uses TRBV6-6 and TRBJ2-1; TRBD1 matches at 11 bases. The trim removed 2 bases at V and 8 bases at J, leaving 2 bases unmatched. The CDR3 is 14 residues long. Germline V gives CDR1 MNHNY, CDR2 SVGAGI (reference sequence). In DNA, the CDR3 is TGTGCCAGCAGTTACCCGGGACAGGGGGATGAGCAGTTCTTC. Amino acid sequence: CASSYPGQGDEQFF.

This chain joins TRBV5-1 and TRBJ2-1; D remains ambiguous. The germline V gene has CDR1 SGHRS and CDR2 YFSETQ. The V and J ends lost 4 bases and 6 bases respectively, with 8 bases between them. This CDR3 comprises 12 residues. The DNA for the CDR3 is TGCGCCAGCAGCATAAACATCAATGAGCAGTTCTTC. Amino acids: CASSININEQFF.

The chain carries TRBV7-3 and TRBJ2-7, with 10 bases that match TRBD1. Germline V CDR1 and CDR2: SGHTA, FQGTGA. This CDR3 comprises 14 residues. V lost 3 bases, J lost 4 bases, and 3 bases stayed unmatched. This CDR3 is CASSFQGQGYEQYF. The CDR3 region has the DNA TGTGCCAGCAGCTTCCAGGGACAGGGGTACGAGCAGTACTTC.

The chain carries TRBV7-6 and TRBJ2-7, with 11 bases fitting TRBD2. This CDR3 spans 15 amino acids. Unmatched junction bases numbered 6, after V lost 5 bases and J lost 3 bases. Germline V CDR1 and CDR2: SGHVS, FNYEAQ. This chain's CDR3 is CASSRGLAGVYEQYF. Here the CDR3 DNA reads TGTGCCAGCAGCCGCGGACTAGCGGGTGTCTACGAGCAGTACTTC.

The chain recombines TRBV5-1 with TRBJ2-4; TRBD1 aligns across 7 bases. The CDR3 length is 14 residues. V dropped 5 bases and J dropped 1; count of bases not matched to a gene: 3. Germline V lookup: CDR1 SGHRS, CDR2 YFSETQ. CDR3: CASSSDRAKNIQYF. CDR3 in DNA: TGCGCCAGCAGTTCGGACAGGGCCAAAAACATTCAGTACTTC.

This sequence joins TRBV7-3 and TRBJ2-7; D may be TRBD1 or TRBD2 (6 bases each). This CDR3 has 15 amino acids. CDR1 is SGHTA and CDR2 is FQGTGA in the germline V gene. V lost 2 bases and J lost 4, with 15 bases in between. The CDR3 DNA is TGTGCCAGCAGCTTAGGCTATACAGGGAGGTACGAGCAGTACTTC. Translated: CASSLGYTGRYEQYF.

This clone has only one observation. The J gene is TRBJ2-5, the V gene TRBV30; 8 positions match TRBD1. The CDR3 totals 12 residues. Germline V gene data show CDR1 as GTSNPN and CDR2 as SVGIG (reference sequence). Germline trimming cut 5 bases from V and 4 bases from J; bases unmatched to any gene: 3. CDR3 region: CAWGQGRETQYF. Here the CDR3 DNA reads TGTGCCTGGGGACAGGGTAGAGAGACCCAGTACTTC.

The V call is TRBV5-6, the J call TRBJ1-1, with D possibly matching TRBD1 (5 bases). Germline-derived CDR1 and CDR2 are SGHDT and YYEEEE. CDR3 length: 11 residues. The germline V and J ends were trimmed by 4 bases and 8 bases, with 9 bases remaining between them. The CDR3 protein is CASSHRTEAFF. CDR3 nucleotides: TGTGCCAGCAGCCACAGGACAGAAGCTTTCTTT. The full variable domain, with the rest looked up from reference TRBV5-6 and TRBJ1-1, is DAGVTQSPTHLIKTRGQQVTLRCSPKSGHDTVSWYQQALGQGPQFIFQYYEEEERQRGNFPDRFSGHQFPNYSSELNVNALLLGDSALYLCASSHRTEAFFGQGTRLTVV.

The chain combines TRBV6-1 with TRBJ2-3, with a tentative D call TRBD2 (7 bases). Germline loops: CDR1 MNHNS, CDR2 SASEGT. Trimming cost V 2 bases and J 4 bases, with 16 bases left between them. The CDR3 contains 16 residues. Written as DNA, the CDR3 is TGTGCCAGCAGTGAACTAGGGGGAGGGCTTTCAGATACGCAGTATTTT. Protein product: CASSELGGGLSDTQYF.

This sequence joins TRBV5-4 and TRBJ2-7; D is unclear. V gave up 4 bases and J gave up 3 bases, with 14 bases separating them. The CDR3 runs 14 residues. Germline V gene lookup returns CDR1 SGHNT and CDR2 YYREEE (reference sequence). The CDR3 region has the DNA TGTGCCAGCAGCAGAGTGGAGAATGTCTACGAGCAGTACTTC. Protein product: CASSRVENVYEQYF.

The chain uses TRBV10-2 and TRBJ2-7; weak D call: TRBD1 (6 bases). Germline CDR1 WSHSY, CDR2 SAAADI. Deletions cut 5 bases from V and 3 bases from J, with 14 bases between. The CDR3 is 14 amino acids. The CDR3 sequence is CASSTGHVDYEQYF. The CDR3 DNA sequence: TGCGCCAGCAGTACGGGACATGTGGACTACGAGCAGTACTTC.

The V call is TRBV7-9, the J call TRBJ2-1; 14 bases are a match to TRBD2. Germline-derived CDR1 and CDR2 are SEHNR and FQNEAQ (reference sequence). This CDR3 is built from 19 residues. V dropped 4 bases and J dropped 2; count of bases not matched to a gene: 10. CDR3 region: CASSSTGTSGGGAYNEQFF. CDR3 nucleotides: TGTGCCAGCAGCTCGACCGGGACTAGCGGGGGAGGGGCCTACAATGAGCAGTTCTTC.

The chain uses TRBV30 and TRBJ2-1, with a possible D match to TRBD1 (6 bases). CDR3 size: 18 residues. Trimming took 1 base from V and 0 from J, leaving 19 bases between them. Germline V lookup: CDR1 GTSNPN, CDR2 SVGIG (reference sequence). This CDR3 reads CAWSALGQGRVSYNEQFF. CDR3 coding DNA: TGTGCCTGGAGTGCACTCGGCCAGGGGCGGGTCTCCTACAATGAGCAGTTCTTC.

The chain employs TRBV2 and TRBJ2-3; 9 bases line up with TRBD2. The germline gives CDR1 SNHLY, CDR2 FYNNEI. With 4 bases clipped from V and 14 bases from J, the junction kept 10 bases outside the gene matches. There are 13 residues in the CDR3. The CDR3 region has the DNA TGTGCCAGCAGTGGCGAGCGGGGGGTCCCTCCGTATTTT. Translation: CASSGERGVPPYF.

Here the CDR3 reads CASSQDRPEAFF. The CDR3 DNA is TGTGCCAGCAGCCAAGACAGGCCTGAAGCTTTCTTT. The chain links TRBV5-8 to TRBJ1-1, with D possibly being TRBD1 (6 bases). Trimming removed 4 bases from V and 6 bases from J, with 10 bases in between. This CDR3 is built from 12 residues. The germline gives CDR1 SGHTS, CDR2 YDEGEE.

This clone appeared once. In DNA form, the CDR3 reads TGTGCCAGCAGCTGGGGGGATAGCACAGATACGCAGTATTTT. The encoded protein is CASSWGDSTDTQYF. The chain couples TRBV7-9 to TRBJ2-3, with a tentative D call TRBD2 (6 bases). Trimming shortened V by 4 bases and J by 0 bases, and 8 bases separated the two germline ends. Per germline, CDR1 SEHNR and CDR2 FQNEAQ (reference sequence). The CDR3 consists of 14 residues.

This sequence joins TRBV10-1 and TRBJ2-2; 8 nucleotides align to TRBD2. J was trimmed by 0 bases and V by 2 bases; bases with no gene match: 20. This CDR3 has 22 residues. The V gene's germline CDR1 is WNHNN and CDR2 SYGVQD (reference sequence). CDR3 residues: CASSEIGGAGKYSGANTGELFF. In DNA form, the CDR3 reads TGCGCCAGCAGTGAGATCGGAGGGGCCGGAAAATATAGCGGGGCGAACACCGGGGAGCTGTTTTTT.

The rearrangement uses TRBV27 and TRBJ2-7; 7 bases are shared with TRBD2. This CDR3 is built from 19 residues. Losses at the gene ends were 0 bases for V and 4 bases for J; bases not matched to a gene: 18. Germline lookup yields CDR1 MNHEY and CDR2 SMNVEV (reference sequence). The CDR3 protein is CASSLSPPGIGRESYEQYF. In DNA, the CDR3 is TGTGCCAGCAGTTTATCGCCCCCAGGTATTGGGCGGGAGTCTTACGAGCAGTACTTC.

V and J are TRBV20-1 and TRBJ2-1; D unresolved. V lost 6 bases, J lost 15 bases, and 12 bases lay in between. The germline gives CDR1 DFQATT, CDR2 SNEGSKA (reference sequence). There are 9 residues in the CDR3. The CDR3 nucleotides read TGCAGTGCCGGCTCCGTCCCGTTCTTC. Translating gives CSAGSVPFF.

The chain joins TRBV5-1 to TRBJ1-2, with 10 bases aligning to TRBD1. The CDR3 is made up of 15 amino acids. V dropped 4 bases and J dropped 7; count of bases not matched to a gene: 10. Germline V gene lookup returns CDR1 SGHRS and CDR2 YFSETQ. As DNA, the CDR3 is TGCGCCAGCAGCACCCGGGACAGGGGTCCCTCTGGCTACACCTTC. It yields the protein CASSTRDRGPSGYTF.

The chain joins TRBV5-4 to TRBJ2-2; 10 bases map to TRBD1. This CDR3 region has 16 residues. Germline CDR1 SGHNT, CDR2 YYREEE (reference sequence). V gave up 3 bases and J gave up 8 bases; unmatched junction bases: 10. CDR3: CASSSGTGVTRGELFF. The CDR3 nucleotides are TGTGCCAGCAGCTCAGGGACAGGGGTTACACGGGGGGAGCTGTTTTTT.

V and J are TRBV30 and TRBJ2-3; weak D call: TRBD1 (6 bases). This CDR3 is 12 amino acids long. V shed 6 bases and J shed 2 bases, with 9 bases lying between them. Per the germline V gene, CDR1 is GTSNPN and CDR2 is SVGIG (reference sequence). CDR3 bases: TGTGCCTGCAGGGGTCCCACAGATACGCAGTATTTT. Encoded protein: CACRGPTDTQYF.

Here the CDR3 reads CASSLGGTGVDTQYF. DNA for the CDR3: TGTGCCAGCAGCTTAGGCGGGACAGGGGTAGATACGCAGTATTTT. The gene calls are TRBV7-9 and TRBJ2-3; 10 nucleotides line up with TRBD1. The V gene end was trimmed by 1 base and the J gene end by 5 bases; junction bases not matched to a gene: 3. Germline V gene data show CDR1 as SEHNR and CDR2 as FQNEAQ (reference sequence). The CDR3 is made up of 15 amino acids.

The chain is built from TRBV6-4 and TRBJ1-2; perhaps TRBD1 as D (5 bases). The CDR3 length is 13 residues. Germline V gene data show CDR1 as MRHNA and CDR2 as SNTAGT. Trimming shortened V by 6 bases and J by 3 bases, and 11 bases separated the two germline ends. Here the CDR3 DNA reads TGTGCCAGCAGAAATCAGGGTGACTATGGCTACACCTTC. Amino acid sequence: CASRNQGDYGYTF.

The chain uses TRBV6-5 and TRBJ1-1; D gene unclear. Looked up from germline, CDR1 is MNHEY and CDR2 is SVGAGI. Trimming took off 0 bases at V and 4 bases at J, with 9 bases between the two ends. The CDR3 has 14 amino acids. The CDR3 spells CASSYSSVTTEAFF. The CDR3 bases are TGTGCCAGCAGTTACTCGAGCGTTACCACTGAAGCTTTCTTT.

The V call is TRBV10-1, the J call TRBJ2-3; 9 nucleotides match TRBD1. Unmatched junction bases numbered 9, after V lost 3 bases and J lost 5 bases. Germline CDR1 and CDR2: WNHNN and SYGVQD (reference sequence). CDR3 length equals 16 residues. DNA for the CDR3: TGCGCCAGCAGTGAAAGAAAGGGACAGGGCTTAGATACGCAGTATTTT. Its translation: CASSERKGQGLDTQYF.

In this sample, this clone turned up a few times. The CDR3: CASSMWSSDGAYEQYF. The CDR3 DNA follows: TGTGCCAGTAGTATGTGGTCATCGGATGGGGCCTACGAGCAGTACTTC. This rearrangement joins TRBV19 to TRBJ2-7; D is ambiguous. Per germline, CDR1 LNHDA and CDR2 SQIVND (reference sequence). Trimming left V 3 bases short and J 2 bases short, with 17 bases between. CDR3 length: 16 residues.

The J gene is TRBJ2-1, the V gene TRBV27; 9 nucleotides match TRBD2. This CDR3 region has 18 residues. Trimming at V came to 2 bases and at J to 6 bases, leaving 14 bases not matched to a gene. From germline, CDR1 is MNHEY and CDR2 SMNVEV (reference sequence). The CDR3 loop reads CASSLKASGEVSRNEQFF. CDR3 nucleotide sequence: TGTGCCAGCAGTTTAAAGGCTAGCGGGGAGGTGAGTCGCAATGAGCAGTTCTTC.